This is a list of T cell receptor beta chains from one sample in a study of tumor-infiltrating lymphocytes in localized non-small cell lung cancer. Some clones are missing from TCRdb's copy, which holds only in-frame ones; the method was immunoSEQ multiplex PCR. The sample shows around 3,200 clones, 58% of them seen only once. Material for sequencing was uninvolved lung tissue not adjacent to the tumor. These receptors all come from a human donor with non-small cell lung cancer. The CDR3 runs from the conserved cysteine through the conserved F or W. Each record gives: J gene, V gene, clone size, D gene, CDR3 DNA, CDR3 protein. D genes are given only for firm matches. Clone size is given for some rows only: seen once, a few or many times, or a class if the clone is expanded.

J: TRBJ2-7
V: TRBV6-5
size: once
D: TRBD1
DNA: TGTGCCAGCAGTCTAGGACAGGGACCCTACGAGCAGTACTTC
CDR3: CASSLGQGPYEQYF

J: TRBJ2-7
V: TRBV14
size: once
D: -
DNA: TGTGCCAGCAGCCCAGGGGTCTCCTACGAGCAGTACTTC
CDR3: CASSPGVSYEQYF

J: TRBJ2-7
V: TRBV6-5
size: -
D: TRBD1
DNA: TGTGCCAGCAGTACGGGACAGGGAGAGGAGCAGTACTTC
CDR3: CASSTGQGEEQYF

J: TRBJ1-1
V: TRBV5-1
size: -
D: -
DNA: TGCGCCAGCAGCTTAGAAGGAATGAACACTGAAGCTTTCTTT
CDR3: CASSLEGMNTEAFF

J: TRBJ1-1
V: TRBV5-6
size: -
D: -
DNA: TGTGCCAGCAGCTTATGGGGGGGGCTCGACACTGAAGCTTTCTTT
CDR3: CASSLWGGLDTEAFF

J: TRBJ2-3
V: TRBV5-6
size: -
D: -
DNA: TGTGCCAGCAGCTGGTGGGTTGGGAGCACAGATACGCAGTATTTT
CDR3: CASSWWVGSTDTQYF

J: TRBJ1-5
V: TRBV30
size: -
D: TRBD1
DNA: TGTGCCTGGACGACAGGGTTGGGTCGCAATCAGCCCCAGCATTTT
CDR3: CAWTTGLGRNQPQHF

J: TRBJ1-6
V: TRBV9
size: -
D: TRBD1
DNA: TGTGCCAGCAGCGTAGCCGGACAGGGGAATTCACCCCTCCACTTT
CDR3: CASSVAGQGNSPLHF

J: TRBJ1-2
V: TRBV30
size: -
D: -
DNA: TGTGCGTTCCACAGGGATGGCTACACCTTC
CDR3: CAFHRDGYTF

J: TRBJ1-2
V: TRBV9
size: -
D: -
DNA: TGTGCCAGCAACGGTGATTATGGCTACACCTTC
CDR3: CASNGDYGYTF

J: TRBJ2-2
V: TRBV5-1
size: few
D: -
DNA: TGCGCCAGCTCCGACACCGGGGAGCTGTTTTTT
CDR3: CASSDTGELFF

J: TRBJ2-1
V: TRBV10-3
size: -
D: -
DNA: TGTGCCATCAGTGATGACTCGGGCCAATACAATGAGCAGTTCTTC
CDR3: CAISDDSGQYNEQFF

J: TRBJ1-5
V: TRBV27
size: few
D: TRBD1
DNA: TGTGCCAGCACCCCGACAGGGGGTGTCAATCAGCCCCAGCATTTT
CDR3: CASTPTGGVNQPQHF

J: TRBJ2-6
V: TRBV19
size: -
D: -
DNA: TGTGCCAGTACTGACGACACCCTGTACTCTGGGGCCAACGTCCTGACTTTC
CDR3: CASTDDTLYSGANVLTF

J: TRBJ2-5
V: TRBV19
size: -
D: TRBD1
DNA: TGTGCCAGTTCTCCGGGACAGGGCCGCCAAGAGACCCAGTACTTC
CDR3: CASSPGQGRQETQYF

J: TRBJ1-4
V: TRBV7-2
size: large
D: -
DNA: TGTGCCAGCAGCGGGACTACAGGGAAGCTTGAAAAACTGTTTTTT
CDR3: CASSGTTGKLEKLFF

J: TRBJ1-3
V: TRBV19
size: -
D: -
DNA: TGTGCCACAGGCGGTTATTCTGGAAACACCATATATTTT
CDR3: CATGGYSGNTIYF

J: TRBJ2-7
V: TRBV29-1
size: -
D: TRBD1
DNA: TGCAGCGTTGAAGAGTGGGACAGGGAAAACCTCGAGCAGTACTTC
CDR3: CSVEEWDRENLEQYF

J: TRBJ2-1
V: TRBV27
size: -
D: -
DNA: TGTGCCAGCAGTTTTAAGCGGGTAGGGGGGGGTGAGCAGTTCTTC
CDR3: CASSFKRVGGGEQFF

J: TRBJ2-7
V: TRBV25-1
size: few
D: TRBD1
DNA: TGTGCCAGCGCTCGCGGACAGGGGCCCTACGAGCAGTACTTC
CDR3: CASARGQGPYEQYF

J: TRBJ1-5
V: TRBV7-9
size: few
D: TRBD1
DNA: TGTGCCAGCAGCTTTACAGGGGGGAATGTGCCCCAGCATTTT
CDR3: CASSFTGGNVPQHF

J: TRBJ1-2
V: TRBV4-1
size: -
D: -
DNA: TGCGCCAGCGCATTGAATAGTGAGATCTACGTCTACACCTTC
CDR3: CASALNSEIYVYTF

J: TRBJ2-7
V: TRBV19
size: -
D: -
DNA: TGTGCCAGTAGTATGGGGGGACAGTTCGAGCAGTACTTC
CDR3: CASSMGGQFEQYF

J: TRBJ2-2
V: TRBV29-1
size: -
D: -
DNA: TGCAGCGTCAAGAGGGGGGCGGACACCGGGGAGCTGTTTTTT
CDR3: CSVKRGADTGELFF

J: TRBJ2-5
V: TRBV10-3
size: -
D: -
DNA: TGTGCCATCAGTGGCAGTCAAGAGACCCAGTACTTC
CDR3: CAISGSQETQYF

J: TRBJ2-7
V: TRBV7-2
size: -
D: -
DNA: TGTGCCACCGGCCCGTGGTCAGGGTCCTACGAGCAGTACTTC
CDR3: CATGPWSGSYEQYF

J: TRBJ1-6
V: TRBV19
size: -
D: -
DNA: TGTGCCAGTTCGGACAGCCCAAATAATTCACCCCTCCACTTT
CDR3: CASSDSPNNSPLHF

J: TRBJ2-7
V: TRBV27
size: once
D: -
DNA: TGTGCCAGCAGTTTAGAAAGTAGCTACGAGCAGTACTTC
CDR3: CASSLESSYEQYF

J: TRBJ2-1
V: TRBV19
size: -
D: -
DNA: TGTGCCAGTAGCCCCGCGGGTTACAATGAGCAGTTCTTC
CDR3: CASSPAGYNEQFF

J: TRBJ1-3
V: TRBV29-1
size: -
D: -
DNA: TGCAGCGTTGAAGAGGTATCGGGAGTCGGAAACACCATATATTTT
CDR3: CSVEEVSGVGNTIYF

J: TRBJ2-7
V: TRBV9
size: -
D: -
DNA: TGTGCCAGCAGCGTTGGGACGGAGAGCTCCTACGAGCAGTACTTC
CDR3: CASSVGTESSYEQYF

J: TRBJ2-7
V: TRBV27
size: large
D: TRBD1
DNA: TGTGCCAGCAGTCGATGGGACAGATCTATAGAGCAGTACTTC
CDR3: CASSRWDRSIEQYF

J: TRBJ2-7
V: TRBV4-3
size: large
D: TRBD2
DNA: TGCGCCAGCAGCCAAGGGAGTAGCGGGTCCTACGAGCAGTACTTC
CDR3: CASSQGSSGSYEQYF

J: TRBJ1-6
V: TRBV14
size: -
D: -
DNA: TGTGCCAGCAAACAGGGATCGCATTCACCCCTCCACTTT
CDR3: CASKQGSHSPLHF

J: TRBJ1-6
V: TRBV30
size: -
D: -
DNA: TGTGCCTGGAGTGTGCAGGGTTATAATTCACCCCTCCACTTT
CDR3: CAWSVQGYNSPLHF

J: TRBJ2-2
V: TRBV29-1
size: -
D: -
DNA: TGCAGCGTCGCCGGGAGCGGGGAGCTGTTTTTT
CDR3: CSVAGSGELFF

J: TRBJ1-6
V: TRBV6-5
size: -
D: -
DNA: TGTGCCAGCCGAACTACGGATGTTGGGTCACCCCTCCACTTT
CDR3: CASRTTDVGSPLHF

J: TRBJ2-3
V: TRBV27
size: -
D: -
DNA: TGTGCCAGCAGTTTTAGTTTGGGGGCGGGCGCATATACGCAGTATTTT
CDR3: CASSFSLGAGAYTQYF

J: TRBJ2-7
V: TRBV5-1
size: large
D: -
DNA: TGCGCCAGCAGCCCGACACCTCATAGCTCCTACGAGCAGTACTTC
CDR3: CASSPTPHSSYEQYF

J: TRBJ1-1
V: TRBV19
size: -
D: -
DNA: TGTGCCAGTAGTCCGCGTCGTCAGCTGGGCACTGAAGCTTTCTTT
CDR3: CASSPRRQLGTEAFF

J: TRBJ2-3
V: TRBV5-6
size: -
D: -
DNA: TGTGCCAGCAGCTTGGCAGGCACAGATACGCAGTATTTT
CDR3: CASSLAGTDTQYF

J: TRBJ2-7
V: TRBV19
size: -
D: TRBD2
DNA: TGTGCCAGCAAATCAACTAGCGGGAGTATCTACGAGCAGTACTTC
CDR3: CASKSTSGSIYEQYF

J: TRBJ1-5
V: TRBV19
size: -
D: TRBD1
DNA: TGTGCCAGTAGTTTCGGACAGGGGAATCAGCCCCAGCATTTT
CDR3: CASSFGQGNQPQHF

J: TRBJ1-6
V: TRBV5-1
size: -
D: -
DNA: TGCGCCAGCAGCCTGGGGGCCGCCAATTCACCCCTCCACTTT
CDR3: CASSLGAANSPLHF

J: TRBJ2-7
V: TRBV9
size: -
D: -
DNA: TGTGCCAGCAGCGTAGGGGCGGCGGACGAGCAGTACTTC
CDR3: CASSVGAADEQYF

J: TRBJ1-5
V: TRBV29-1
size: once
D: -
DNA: TGCAGCGTTGGGGTGGGCACCTCTTTGAATCAGCCCCAGCATTTT
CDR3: CSVGVGTSLNQPQHF

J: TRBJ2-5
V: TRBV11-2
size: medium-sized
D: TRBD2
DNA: TGTGCCAGCAACCTAGGTTGGGGGGGAGGGGAGACCCAGTACTTC
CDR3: CASNLGWGGGETQYF

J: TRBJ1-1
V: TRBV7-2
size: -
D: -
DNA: TGTGCCAGCAGCTTCGGACAGCTTAACACTGAAGCTTTCTTT
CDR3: CASSFGQLNTEAFF

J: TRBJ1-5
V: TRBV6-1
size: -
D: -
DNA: TGTGCCAGCAGTGAAGCGTCCGGGGTAAGCAATCAGCCCCAGCATTTT
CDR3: CASSEASGVSNQPQHF

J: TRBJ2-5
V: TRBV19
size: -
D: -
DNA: TGTGCCAGTAGTATAGATCGTCTAAACCAAGAGACCCAGTACTTC
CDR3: CASSIDRLNQETQYF

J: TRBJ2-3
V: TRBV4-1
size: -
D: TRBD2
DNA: TGCGCCAGCAGCCTAATCCTAGCGGGGGGACCCACAGATACGCAGTATTTT
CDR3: CASSLILAGGPTDTQYF

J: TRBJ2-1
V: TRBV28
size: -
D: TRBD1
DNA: TGTGCCAGCGGACTTGTGACAGGGATCGCCTACAATGAGCAGTTCTTC
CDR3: CASGLVTGIAYNEQFF